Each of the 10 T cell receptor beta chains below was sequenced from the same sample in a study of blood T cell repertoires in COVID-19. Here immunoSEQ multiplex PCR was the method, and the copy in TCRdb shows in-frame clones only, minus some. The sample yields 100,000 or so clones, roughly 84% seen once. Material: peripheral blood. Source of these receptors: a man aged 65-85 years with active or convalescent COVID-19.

The CDR3 loop is CASSPGQGVLSEQYF. As DNA, the CDR3 is TGTGCCAGCTCACCCGGACAGGGGGTGCTTAGCGAGCAGTACTTC. V usage is TRBV18 and J usage is TRBJ2-7, with 10 bases fitting TRBD1. CDR3 size: 15 residues. Germline CDR1 KGHSH, CDR2 LQKENI. Losses at the gene ends were 3 bases for V and 6 bases for J; bases not matched to a gene: 8.

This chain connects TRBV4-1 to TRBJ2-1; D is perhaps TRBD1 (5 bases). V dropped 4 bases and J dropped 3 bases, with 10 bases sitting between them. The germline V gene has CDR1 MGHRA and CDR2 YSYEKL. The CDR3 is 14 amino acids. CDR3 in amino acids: CASSRARDYNEQFF. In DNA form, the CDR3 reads TGCGCCAGCAGCCGTGCCAGGGACTACAATGAGCAGTTCTTC.

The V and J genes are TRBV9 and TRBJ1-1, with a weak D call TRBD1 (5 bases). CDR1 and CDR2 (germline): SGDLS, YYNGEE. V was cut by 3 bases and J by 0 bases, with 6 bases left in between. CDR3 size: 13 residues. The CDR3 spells CASSETVNTEAFF. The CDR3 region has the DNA TGTGCCAGCAGCGAGACAGTGAACACTGAAGCTTTCTTT.

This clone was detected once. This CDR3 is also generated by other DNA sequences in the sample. This chain's CDR3 is CASSFVGGSTDTQYF. CDR3 sequence (DNA): TGTGCCAGCAGCTTCGTCGGGGGGAGCACAGATACGCAGTATTTT. The chain recombines TRBV7-2 with TRBJ2-3; 7 bases fit TRBD2. With 3 bases clipped from V and 0 bases from J, the junction kept 3 bases outside the gene matches. The CDR3 sequence is 15 residues long. Germline CDR1 reads SGHTA; CDR2 reads FQGNSA. The full variable domain, rest sourced from reference TRBV7-2 and TRBJ2-3, is GAGVSQSPSNKVTEKGKDVELRCDPISGHTALYWYRQSLGQGLEFLIYFQGNSAPDKSGLPSDRFSAERTGGSVSTLTIQRTQQEDSAVYLCASSFVGGSTDTQYFGPGTRLTVL.

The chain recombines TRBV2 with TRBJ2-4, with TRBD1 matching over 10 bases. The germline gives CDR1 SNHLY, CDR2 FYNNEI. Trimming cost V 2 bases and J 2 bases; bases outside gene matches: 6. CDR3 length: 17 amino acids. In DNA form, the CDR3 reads TGTGCCAGCAGTGAAATCCGGGACAGGGGAACCAAAAACATTCAGTACTTC. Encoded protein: CASSEIRDRGTKNIQYF.

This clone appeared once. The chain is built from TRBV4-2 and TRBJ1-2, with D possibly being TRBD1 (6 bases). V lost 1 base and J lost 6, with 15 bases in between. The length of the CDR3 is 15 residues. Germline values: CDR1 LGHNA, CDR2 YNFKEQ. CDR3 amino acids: CASSQGGQGRNGYTF. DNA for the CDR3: TGTGCCAGCAGCCAAGGGGGGCAGGGGCGGAATGGCTACACCTTC.

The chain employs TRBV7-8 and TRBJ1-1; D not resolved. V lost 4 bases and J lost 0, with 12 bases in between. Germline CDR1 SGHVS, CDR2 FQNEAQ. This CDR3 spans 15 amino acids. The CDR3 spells CASSSRRGMNTEAFF. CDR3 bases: TGTGCCAGCAGCTCGCGGCGGGGTATGAACACTGAAGCTTTCTTT.

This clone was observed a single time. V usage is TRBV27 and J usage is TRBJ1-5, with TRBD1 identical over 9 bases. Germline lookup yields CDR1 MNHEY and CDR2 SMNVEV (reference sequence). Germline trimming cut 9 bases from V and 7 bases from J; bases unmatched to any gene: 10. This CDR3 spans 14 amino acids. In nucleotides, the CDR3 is TGTGCCAGTCGAAAGGGGACAGGGAGACAGCCCCAGCATTTT. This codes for CASRKGTGRQPQHF.

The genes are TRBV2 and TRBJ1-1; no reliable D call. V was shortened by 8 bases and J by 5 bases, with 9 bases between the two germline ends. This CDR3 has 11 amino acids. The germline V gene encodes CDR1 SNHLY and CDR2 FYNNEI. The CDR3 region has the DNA TGTGCCAGCTCTCACGGGACTGAAGCTTTCTTT. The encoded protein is CASSHGTEAFF.

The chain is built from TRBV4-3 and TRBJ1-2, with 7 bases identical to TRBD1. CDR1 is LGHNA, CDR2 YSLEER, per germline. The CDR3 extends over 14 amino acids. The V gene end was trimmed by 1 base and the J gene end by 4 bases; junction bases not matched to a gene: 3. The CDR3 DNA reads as TGCGCCAGCAGCCAAGGACAGGGTGTCTATGGCTACACCTTC. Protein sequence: CASSQGQGVYGYTF.